Listed below are T cell receptor beta chains from one sample, sequenced in a study of shared T cell receptors in the human thymus. Using immunoSEQ multiplex PCR, the repertoire was profiled, and TCRdb retains in-frame clones only, with some absent. The sample includes about 660,000 clones, roughly 90% of them seen just once. This sample was also put to use in a study of human thymus T cells.

Sequencing input: thymocytes. All receptors come from a boy less than two years old with a congenital heart defect. CDR3s include the opening cysteine and the closing phenylalanine or tryptophan. Each record gives: CDR3 length, D gene, J gene, V gene, clone size, CDR3 protein, CDR3 DNA. The D gene is left open where the match is weak. A row's size may be missing; if present it is once, few, many or a size class.

>20|TRBD1|TRBJ2-7|TRBV4-3|.
CASSQVTGQGNPYAAYEQYF
TGCGCCAGCAGCCAAGTCACGGGACAGGGGAATCCATATGCTGCCTACGAGCAGTACTTC
>18|.|TRBJ1-5|TRBV19|.
CASSIDRGGFLSNQPQHF
TGTGCCAGTAGTATAGATCGAGGAGGTTTCCTTAGCAATCAGCCCCAGCATTTT
>14|TRBD1|TRBJ2-7|TRBV15|.
CATSSGQGSYEQYF
TGTGCCACCAGCAGTGGACAGGGCTCCTACGAGCAGTACTTC
>16|TRBD2|TRBJ2-1|TRBV5-1|.
CASSSLAGEPSNEQFF
TGCGCCAGCAGCTCCCTAGCGGGAGAGCCTTCCAATGAGCAGTTCTTC
>12|TRBD1|TRBJ1-2|TRBV6-4|.
CATRGQGDGYTF
TGTGCCACCAGAGGACAGGGTGATGGCTACACCTTC
>18|TRBD1|TRBJ1-6|TRBV5-1|.
CASSLGTGAEGHHSPLHF
TGCGCCAGCAGCTTGGGGACAGGGGCGGAGGGGCATCATTCACCCCTCCACTTT
>14|.|TRBJ1-5|TRBV10-3|.
CAIRSDTDNQPQHF
TGTGCCATCAGATCCGACACAGACAATCAGCCCCAGCATTTT
>16|.|TRBJ2-6|TRBV4-2|.
CASSQDQAGGANVLTF
TGTGCCAGCAGCCAAGATCAGGCGGGTGGGGCCAACGTCCTGACTTTC
>17|.|TRBJ2-1|TRBV11-2|.
CASSLDTLRWSYNEQFF
TGTGCCAGCAGCTTGGACACCCTCCGGTGGTCCTACAATGAGCAGTTCTTC
>13|.|TRBJ2-7|TRBV5-6|once
CASSLQGFYEQYF
TGTGCCAGCAGCTTACAGGGATTCTACGAGCAGTACTTC
>16|TRBD1|TRBJ2-1|TRBV9|.
CASSPQDRGTYNEQFF
TGTGCCAGCAGCCCCCAGGACAGGGGGACCTACAATGAGCAGTTCTTC
>14|.|TRBJ2-7|TRBV7-9|.
CASSYRELSYEQYF
TGTGCCAGCAGCTACAGGGAACTCTCCTACGAGCAGTACTTC
>14|.|TRBJ1-2|TRBV29-1|.
CSVADENSNYGYTF
TGCAGCGTTGCTGATGAGAACTCGAACTATGGCTACACCTTC
>15|.|TRBJ2-3|TRBV11-3|.
CASSLDSSTTDTQYF
TGTGCCAGCAGCCTGGACTCCTCGACCACAGATACGCAGTATTTT
>15|.|TRBJ1-4|TRBV10-2|.
CASSESTGFGEKLFF
TGCGCCAGCAGTGAGTCAACAGGTTTTGGGGAAAAACTGTTTTTT
>16|.|TRBJ1-5|TRBV19|.
CASSSGQRRSNQPRHF
TGTGCCAGTAGTAGCGGACAGCGCCGTAGCAATCAGCCCCGGCATTTT
>14|.|TRBJ1-5|TRBV10-3|.
CAISEGGGNQPQHF
TGTGCCATCAGCGAAGGGGGTGGCAATCAGCCCCAGCATTTT
>15|TRBD2|TRBJ2-7|TRBV27|.
CASSSLAASSYEQYF
TGTGCCAGCAGTTCCCTAGCGGCGAGCTCCTACGAGCAGTACTTC
>16|TRBD2|TRBJ2-3|TRBV27|few
CASSPTSVGSLDTQYF
TGTGCCAGCAGCCCGACTAGCGTGGGGTCCCTGGATACGCAGTATTTT
>19|TRBD1|TRBJ1-5|TRBV15|.
CATSRSPGQGIGSNQPQHF
TGTGCCACCAGCAGATCCCCGGGACAGGGCATTGGTAGCAATCAGCCCCAGCATTTT
>16|TRBD2|TRBJ2-1|TRBV30|.
CAWRLPGLAGGDEQFF
TGTGCCTGGAGGCTCCCCGGACTAGCGGGAGGGGATGAGCAGTTCTTC
>15|TRBD2|TRBJ2-7|TRBV10-1|.
CASSDSSGRHYEQYF
TGCGCCAGCAGTGACTCTAGCGGGCGCCACTACGAGCAGTACTTC
>16|.|TRBJ1-5|TRBV4-1|once
CASSQGRVLTNQPQHF
TGCGCCAGCAGCCAAGGACGGGTTCTTACAAATCAGCCCCAGCATTTT
>14|.|TRBJ1-1|TRBV27|.
CATSHSRENTEAFF
TGTGCCACCTCTCATTCCCGGGAGAACACTGAAGCTTTCTTT
>15|.|TRBJ2-2|TRBV4-3|once
CASSQELQNTGELFF
TGCGCCAGCAGCCAAGAACTCCAAAACACCGGGGAGCTGTTTTTT
>15|.|TRBJ2-5|TRBV7-6|.
CASSLRVIRAGTQYF
TGTGCCAGCAGCTTAAGGGTGATCAGGGCAGGGACCCAGTACTTC
>15|TRBD1|TRBJ2-7|TRBV5-6|.
CASSLADRGSYEQYF
TGTGCCAGCAGCCTGGCGGACAGGGGTTCCTACGAGCAGTACTTC
>14|.|TRBJ2-2|TRBV19|.
CASSIRGPTGELFF
TGTGCCAGTAGTATCCGAGGGCCTACCGGGGAGCTGTTTTTT
>13|.|TRBJ2-1|TRBV5-1|.
CASSLTEYNEQFF
TGCGCCAGCAGCTTGACAGAATACAATGAGCAGTTCTTC
>18|TRBD1|TRBJ2-7|TRBV28|.
CASRDRDRGITSSYEQYF
TGTGCCAGCAGGGACCGGGACAGGGGAATTACCAGCTCCTACGAGCAGTACTTC
>11|.|TRBJ1-2|TRBV19|.
CASSISGGYTF
TGTGCCAGTAGTATATCGGGGGGCTACACCTTC
>18|.|TRBJ1-3|TRBV19|.
CASSRDLQGTHTGNTIYF
TGTGCCAGTAGTAGGGACCTACAGGGTACACACACTGGAAACACCATATATTTT
>14|.|TRBJ2-5|TRBV7-2|.
CASSQTDNQETQYF
TGTGCCAGCAGCCAGACAGACAACCAAGAGACCCAGTACTTC
>16|.|TRBJ1-2|TRBV6-5|.
CASSYGGVGYGYGYTF
TGTGCCAGCAGTTATGGAGGGGTCGGGTACGGCTATGGCTACACCTTC
>15|.|TRBJ2-7|TRBV30|.
CAWSPPRGGSYEQYF
TGTGCCTGGAGCCCTCCACGAGGAGGCTCCTACGAGCAGTACTTC
>17|.|TRBJ2-7|TRBV4-2|.
CASSQVFKGDEPYEQYF
TGTGCCAGCAGCCAAGTCTTCAAGGGGGACGAGCCCTACGAGCAGTACTTC
>14|.|TRBJ2-1|TRBV28|.
CASTSRTEYNEQFF
TGTGCCAGCACCTCCCGGACAGAATACAATGAGCAGTTCTTC
>18|TRBD1|TRBJ2-6|TRBV5-1|once
CASSLPGQRRSGANVLTF
TGCGCCAGCAGCCTACCGGGACAGCGGCGCTCTGGGGCCAACGTCCTGACTTTC
>13|.|TRBJ1-1|TRBV2|.
CASTNGEDTEAFF
TGTGCCAGCACAAACGGTGAAGACACTGAAGCTTTCTTT
>13|.|TRBJ2-7|TRBV5-1|few
CASSWTQYYEQYF
TGCGCCAGCAGCTGGACTCAATACTACGAGCAGTACTTC
>15|.|TRBJ2-4|TRBV7-8|.
CASSSKRVVKNIQYF
TGTGCCAGCAGCTCGAAGAGGGTAGTCAAAAACATTCAGTACTTC
>14|TRBD1|TRBJ1-4|TRBV30|.
CAWRSWDRGEKLFF
TGTGCCTGGAGAAGTTGGGACAGGGGTGAAAAACTGTTTTTT
>9|.|TRBJ2-1|TRBV20-1|.
CSAGGWQFF
TGCAGTGCGGGAGGCTGGCAGTTCTTC
>13|.|TRBJ2-1|TRBV5-1|.
CASSPGGYNEQFF
TGCGCCAGCAGCCCCGGAGGGTACAATGAGCAGTTCTTC
>17|.|TRBJ1-5|TRBV21-1|.
CASSKWEPGGSNQPQHF
TGTGCCAGCAGCAAATGGGAACCGGGGGGGAGCAATCAGCCCCAGCATTTT
>18|.|TRBJ2-1|TRBV10-2|.
CASSELMTTRPLYNEQFF
TGCGCCAGCAGTGAGTTGATGACTACCCGACCACTTTACAATGAGCAGTTCTTC
>18|TRBD2|TRBJ2-7|TRBV5-1|.
CASSTSREEGVGQDEQYF
TGCGCCAGCAGCACCAGCCGGGAGGAAGGGGTTGGTCAAGACGAGCAGTACTTC